The T cell receptor (beta chain) under discussion was sequenced for a study of human CD8 memory T cell subsets. Findings of the study overall: Effector memory cells lacked the similarly high diversity that stem-like memory and precursor exhausted T cells had.

About this clonotype: Its target is not known.

Memory CD8+ T cells of the stem-like type (TSTEM) were CCR7+ PD-1- TIGIT-. UMI-labeled 5' RACE generated the TCR beta libraries. As processed by the authors: Each TCR beta library held between about 2,800 and 20,000 functional CDR3 beta clonotypes. TCRdb re-called the 5' RACE reads and catalogs CDR3 proteins one per entry, DNA excluded. It is TCRdb's table, rather than the study itself, that gives the V and J calls and clone size. Reported are 10,000 or so distinct CDR3 sequences; the ten largest clones contain 15%. The CDR3 contains 15 residues. The germline V gene has CDR1 MDHEN and CDR2 SYDVKM. The chain recombines TRBV28 with TRBJ2-5; TCRdb returns TRBD2, unconfirmable since there is no DNA. The receptor's source is a human donor in good health. Material for sequencing was CD8+ stem-like memory T cells (TSCM and TCM) sorted from PBMCs. Sample subset: stem-like memory CD8 T cells (TSTEM), CCR7+ PD-1- TIGIT-. The CDR3 sequence: CASSPPLVGQETQYF.